This is a list of T cell receptor beta chains from one sample in a study of blood T cell repertoires in COVID-19. Sequenced by immunoSEQ multiplex PCR; TCRdb stores in-frame clones only, minus some. The sample includes about 200,000 clones, 70% to 90% of them seen just once. The sequencing input was peripheral blood. All receptors come from a woman of 80 years or more with acute or convalescent COVID-19. Both conserved end residues are part of each CDR3. Each record gives: V gene, clone size, J gene, D gene, CDR3 DNA, CDR3 protein. The D gene is left open where the match is weak. Rows may omit the clone size; those that give it use once, few, many or a size class.

v_call: TRBV3-1/TRBV3-2; clone_size: NA; j_call: TRBJ1-2; d_call: TRBD1; cdr3_nt: TGTGCCAGCAGCCAAGGGACAGGGGCGTCCGGCTACACCTTC; cdr3_aa: CASSQGTGASGYTF
v_call: TRBV2; clone_size: few; j_call: TRBJ1-2; d_call: TRBD1; cdr3_nt: TGTGCCAGCAGTCCCCCGACAGGGAAGAGTGGCTACACCTTC; cdr3_aa: CASSPPTGKSGYTF
v_call: TRBV24-1; clone_size: NA; j_call: TRBJ1-2; d_call: TRBD1; cdr3_nt: TGTGCCACCAGTGATCCCGGACAGGGAGATTATGGCTACACCTTC; cdr3_aa: CATSDPGQGDYGYTF
v_call: TRBV12-3/TRBV12-4; clone_size: NA; j_call: TRBJ2-1; d_call: NA; cdr3_nt: TGTGCCAGCGGGAGCCGGGCATACAATGAGCAGTTCTTC; cdr3_aa: CASGSRAYNEQFF
v_call: TRBV19; clone_size: NA; j_call: TRBJ2-1; d_call: NA; cdr3_nt: TGTGCCAGTAGTCTTCGGTCACAGTCCTACAATGAGCAGTTCTTC; cdr3_aa: CASSLRSQSYNEQFF
v_call: TRBV6-2/TRBV6-3; clone_size: NA; j_call: TRBJ1-3; d_call: TRBD1; cdr3_nt: TGTGCCAGCAGCAAGACAGGGACTGGAAACACCATATATTTT; cdr3_aa: CASSKTGTGNTIYF
v_call: TRBV18; clone_size: NA; j_call: TRBJ2-4; d_call: NA; cdr3_nt: TGTGCCAGCTCAGCCGACAGTAAAAACATTCAGTACTTC; cdr3_aa: CASSADSKNIQYF
v_call: TRBV27; clone_size: NA; j_call: TRBJ2-1; d_call: TRBD2; cdr3_nt: TGTGCCAGCAGTTTATATCGTCCCCGTGGAGCGGGAGTTAGCAATGAGCAGTTCTTC; cdr3_aa: CASSLYRPRGAGVSNEQFF
v_call: TRBV4-1; clone_size: NA; j_call: TRBJ1-1; d_call: TRBD1; cdr3_nt: TGCGCCAGCAGCCAAGATCCGGGACAGGGGGACGTTATGAACACTGAAGCTTTCTTT; cdr3_aa: CASSQDPGQGDVMNTEAFF
v_call: TRBV2; clone_size: NA; j_call: TRBJ1-2; d_call: NA; cdr3_nt: TGTGCCAGCAGTCCTACAGGGACGGAATTTGGCTACACCTTC; cdr3_aa: CASSPTGTEFGYTF
v_call: TRBV6-5; clone_size: once; j_call: TRBJ1-4; d_call: TRBD1; cdr3_nt: TGTGCCAGCAGTTTCTCAGGGGGCTGGGAAAAACTGTTTTTT; cdr3_aa: CASSFSGGWEKLFF
v_call: TRBV6-5; clone_size: once; j_call: TRBJ1-2; d_call: TRBD1; cdr3_nt: TGTGCCAGCAGCAGGGGACAGGGGATACATGGCTACACCTTC; cdr3_aa: CASSRGQGIHGYTF